These T cell receptor beta chains were read from a single sample in a study of metastatic and nonmetastatic thyroid tumors. TCRdb reanalyzed the PCR reads with MiXCR. The sample includes about 92,000 clones, under 15% of them seen just once. The sequenced material came from blood. These receptors all stem from a female donor with papillary thyroid cancer or a benign thyroid nodule (not recorded which). Some clones in this sample may be carry-over from other donors' samples. Both conserved end residues are part of each CDR3. A D gene is named only where the DNA matches it firmly. Rows give clone size only sometimes, using once, few, many, or a class for an expanded clone.

D,J,length,size,V,DNA,CDR3
TRBD2,TRBJ2-1,15,NA,TRBV6-5,TGTGCCAGCAGTTACTCTACCGGGAGGGCAAATGAGCAGTTCTTC,CASSYSTGRANEQFF
TRBD2,TRBJ2-5,16,many,TRBV28,TGTGCCAGCAAATCCCCTTTAGCGGGGGGCCAAGAGACCCAGTACTTC,CASKSPLAGGQETQYF
NA,TRBJ2-1,13,many,TRBV4-2,TGTGCCAGCAGCAGCGATAGGTCGAATGAGCAGTTCTTC,CASSSDRSNEQFF
NA,TRBJ2-5,14,NA,TRBV30,TGTGCCTGGAGTGCCGGAAAAAGGGGGGAGACCCAGTACTTC,CAWSAGKRGETQYF
NA,TRBJ1-6,15,many,TRBV12-3/TRBV12-4,TGTGCCAGCAGTTTTACGTCCGGCACCAATTCACCCCTCCACTTT,CASSFTSGTNSPLHF
NA,TRBJ1-2,14,many,TRBV4-1,TGCGCCAGCAGCCAAGTTTCGCTGCCTGGGGGCTACACCTTC,CASSQVSLPGGYTF
NA,TRBJ1-3,16,many,TRBV4-1,TGCGCCAGCCGCCCTCAGGAGTCCTTCTCTGGAAACACCATATATTTT,CASRPQESFSGNTIYF
NA,TRBJ2-1,14,many,TRBV29-1,TGCAGCGTTGAACTTCGGACAATAACCAATGAGCAGTTCTTC,CSVELRTITNEQFF
NA,TRBJ1-2,14,many,TRBV28,TGTGCCAGCAGTCCAGGGACCGAGGGGGGTGGCTACACCTTC,CASSPGTEGGGYTF
NA,TRBJ2-1,12,many,TRBV6-2/TRBV6-3,TGTGCCAGCAGAAGAAATCTGGGGGGCCAGTTCTTC,CASRRNLGGQFF
NA,TRBJ2-3,15,many,TRBV6-1,TGTGCCAGCAGTGCGGACTGGCTAGCAGTCGATACGCAGTATTTT,CASSADWLAVDTQYF
NA,TRBJ2-7,15,many,TRBV27,TGTGCCAGCAGTTTGCGAGGGGCGCCGCCCTACGAGCAGTACTTC,CASSLRGAPPYEQYF
TRBD1,TRBJ1-1,18,many,TRBV20-1,TGCAGTGCAGAGGCCGGGCGGGACAGAGGGTGGATGAACACTGAAGCTTTCTTT,CSAEAGRDRGWMNTEAFF
NA,TRBJ2-5,12,many,TRBV2,TGTGCCAGCAACAGGGCGAGGGAGACCCAGTACTTC,CASNRARETQYF
NA,TRBJ1-1,15,many,TRBV6-1,TGTGCCAGCCGGCCTGGGTGGGTGAAGGGCACTGAAGCTTTCTTT,CASRPGWVKGTEAFF
TRBD1,TRBJ1-2,13,NA,TRBV10-1,TGCGCCAGCAGTCGTGGACAGGTGGGGGGATACACCTTC,CASSRGQVGGYTF
NA,TRBJ1-4,16,NA,TRBV6-1,TGTGCCAGCATCGCCTACCGGGCAGCCTTTAATGAAAAACTGTTTTTT,CASIAYRAAFNEKLFF
NA,TRBJ2-6,18,few,TRBV6-5,TGTGCCAGCAGACCGGTGACCGGCGTAAATGGGGGGGCCAACGTCCTGACTTTC,CASRPVTGVNGGANVLTF
TRBD2,TRBJ2-2,16,many,TRBV20-1,TGCAGTGCTAGGGGACTAGCGGGGGGCCACACCGGGGAGCTGTTTTTT,CSARGLAGGHTGELFF
NA,TRBJ1-4,16,NA,TRBV9,TGTGCCAGCAGCGCCGGTGACAGGCGGGATAATGAAAAACTGTTTTTT,CASSAGDRRDNEKLFF
TRBD2,TRBJ2-7,14,NA,TRBV19,TGTGCCAGTAGTGCGGGAGGGAGCTCCTACGAGCAGTACTTC,CASSAGGSSYEQYF
TRBD1,TRBJ1-1,16,many,TRBV20-1,TGCAGTGCTAGAGGTCCTCCCAGGGGGATGAACACTGAAGCTTTCTTT,CSARGPPRGMNTEAFF
TRBD1,TRBJ1-1,14,few,TRBV29-1,TGCAGCGTTGATATGGACAGGGGACTTAGTGAAGCTTTCTTT,CSVDMDRGLSEAFF
TRBD1,TRBJ1-1,18,many,TRBV28,TGTGCCAGCACCTCTCCGTACAGGGGCCAGGGGATGAACACTGAAGCTTTCTTT,CASTSPYRGQGMNTEAFF
TRBD2,TRBJ2-7,18,many,TRBV4-2,TGTGCCAGCAGCCAAGAGTCGGCTAGCGGGCGACTAACCTACGAGCAGTACTTC,CASSQESASGRLTYEQYF
NA,TRBJ2-5,13,many,TRBV6-1,TGTGCCAGCAGTGAAAGAGACAGAGAGACCCAGTACTTC,CASSERDRETQYF
NA,TRBJ2-1,12,many,TRBV5-1,TGCGCCAGTAGGACTGATTTCAATGAGCAGTTCTTC,CASRTDFNEQFF
NA,TRBJ2-2,12,NA,TRBV24-1,TGTGTCGCCAAGGGGAACACCGGGCAGCTGTTTTTT,CVAKGNTGQLFF
TRBD1,TRBJ1-1,14,many,TRBV19,TGTGCCAGTATCCGGGGGACAGAGAACACTGAAGCTTTCTTT,CASIRGTENTEAFF
NA,TRBJ1-1,15,few,TRBV2,TGTGCCAGCAGTGAGGCTCAGGGCCTGAACACTGAAGCTTTCTTT,CASSEAQGLNTEAFF
TRBD2,TRBJ2-3,14,many,TRBV9,TGTGCCAGCAGCGTAGCGGGGGGGGCAGATACGCAGTATTTT,CASSVAGGADTQYF
TRBD1,TRBJ1-4,16,many,TRBV7-8,TGTGCCAGCAGCACTGAGACAGGGGGCACTAATGAAAAACTGTTTTTT,CASSTETGGTNEKLFF
NA,TRBJ2-1,14,many,TRBV5-1,TGCGCCAGCAGCACCTCGCCGACCGACAATGAGCAGTTCTTC,CASSTSPTDNEQFF